A single TCR beta chain is shown here with its context. What this receptor recognizes is not known. No much larger clone is present one base from it, and per-base qualities are unavailable. Read against the paper, the sample's time point label means: baseline before first vaccination. Vaccinee samples came from UK trials COV001 and COV002, including a single-blind randomized controlled phase 2/3 trial of AZD1222 (ChAdOx1 nCoV-19) in healthy adults. For TCRbeta chain sequencing, PBMC samples from trial participants were taken at day 0 and at day 28 after the second dose. The CDR3 regions of human TCRbeta chains were subjected to immunosequencing. The original pipeline was this. Repertoire TCRs were matched against a reference library of SARS-CoV-2-specific TCRs generated with the MIRA antigen-specificity platform. Breadth was defined as the fraction of unique TCRs that were SARS-CoV-2-associated. Depth was defined as the fraction of total T cells that were SARS-CoV-2-associated. Using the MIRA data, each spike-specific TCR was mapped to the spike region that the TCR reacts to and placed in a CD4 or CD8 class. Log10-transformed breadth and depth values were compared by one-way ANOVA with Sidak's multiple comparisons tests. TCRdb provides this immuneACCESS table in a form limited to in-frame rearrangements. Some clones are lacking; in checked studies, under half of them reflect an unresolved V gene, and why the rest are absent is not known. V, J and clone size reflect that table, while D and trimming were determined from the DNA. Counted in this sample were 110,000 to 150,000 clones; about 93% of them appeared once. Of the sample, around 3.6% is held by the ten largest clones.

The source of the sample is a study of T cell responses to AZD1222 COVID-19 vaccine (dated by TCRdb to about 2021). Background for the entire study: Because spike-specific TCR depth and breadth did not differ between the two schedules, AZD1222 recipients who got a second dose at roughly 4 weeks were pooled with those who got a second dose at roughly 12 weeks. A total of 233 trial participants underwent TCR sequencing, of whom 200 to 220 had received two doses of AZD1222 and 26 had received two doses of the MenACWY control vaccine. Trial participants were enrolled by age into 18-55, 56-69 and 70-plus year subgroups, with approximately 160, 26 and 62 TCR-sequenced participants respectively. Beyond this particular receptor, the publication reports: The whole spike protein was spanned by vaccine-associated CD4 TCRs, and dominant responses were seen in regions 160-218 and 743-854. Nearly half of unique spike-specific TCRs reportedly recognized epitopes outside regions mutated in the B.1.351 and B.1.1.7 variants. Spike-specific TCR breadth and depth rose significantly after two AZD1222 doses compared with day 0 and with MenACWY recipients. In the small 56-69-year group, the increase in depth fell short of significance, most likely because of low power. Participants were mostly white British and included more females than males, and it was suggested by the authors that clonal diversity may have been underestimated. Because no samples from the day 14 peak response were available, repertoires could be characterized only after the peak T cell response. Only a handful of AZD1222 recipients were SARS-CoV-2 seropositive at baseline, limiting conclusions about previously exposed vaccinees.

Germline trimming: 4 bases from V, 3 bases from J; junction bases outside gene matches: 9. Measured from the cysteine to the phenylalanine, the CDR3 is 16 residues long. Only the CDR3 part of the read is kept: 48 bases, read in frame from the first base. CDR1 and CDR2 are drawn from the germline V gene (reference sequence): LNHDA, SQIVND. The chain employs TRBV19 and TRBJ2-3, with 8 bases aligning to TRBD1. Here the sequenced sample was peripheral blood, taken on day 0 of AZD1222 vaccination. This clonotype was obtained from an adult in good health. The CDR3 in this case is CASSTSRGRLTDTQYF. The DNA is as follows: TGTGCCAGTAGTACCAGCAGGGGGCGCTTGACAGATACGCAGTATTTT.